This T cell receptor (beta chain) was obtained from a study of blood T cell repertoires in COVID-19. About the study: Donors in the United States, Italy and Spain gave samples during acute or convalescent COVID-19. Nucleic acid was either cDNA or gDNA, and it came from T cells, B-cell-depleted T cells, or PBMCs.

This CDR3 is built from 14 residues. Germline V gives CDR1 SGHAT, CDR2 FQNNGV. The ends were cut back, 6 bases at V and 7 bases at J, with 15 bases in the middle. In the original analysis: Reference gene primer amplification gave estimated nucleated cell counts. Method: immunoSEQ multiplex PCR; TCRdb's copy keeps in-frame clones and lacks some. D and trimming come from the DNA, and the V and J calls and clone size come from that table. The sample consists of tens of thousands of clones, around 81% of them appearing once. Specimen: peripheral blood. The sequence came from a man aged 60 to 69 with acute or convalescent COVID-19. J is TRBJ2-2 and V is TRBV11-2; TRBD1 is a possible D gene (5 bases). The CDR3 DNA sequence: TGTGCCAGCAGTACGCAGGGCGACCGCGGGGAGCTGTTTTTT. Translating gives CASSTQGDRGELFF.